A single sample is the source of the 25 T cell receptor beta chains below, sequenced in a study of response to subunit inactivated influenza vaccine. Each CDR3 protein gets one entry after TCRdb re-called the RT-PCR reads with MiXCR. The sample holds some 500,000 distinct CDR3 sequences, 15% to 20% seen once. This material consisted of CD4+ T cells sorted from PBMCs, taken roughly 24 months after vaccination. These TCRs come from a man between 50 and 69 years old who received an inactivated influenza vaccine.

The rearrangement links TRBV6-6 to TRBJ1-1, with a possible D match to TRBD1 (5 bases). The germline V gene has CDR1 MNHNY and CDR2 SVGAGI (reference sequence). V lost 6 bases, J lost 1 base, and 9 bases lay in between. The CDR3 is 13 residues long. The chain's CDR3 is CASSHGGNTEAFF. In DNA form, the CDR3 reads TGTGCCAGCAGCCACGGGGGGAACACTGAAGCTTTCTTT.

The gene calls are TRBV29-1 and TRBJ2-1, with D uncertain. In germline, CDR1 is SQVTM, CDR2 ANQGSEA. V was shortened by 0 bases and J by 5 bases, with 17 bases between the two germline ends. This CDR3 contains 16 residues. The CDR3 loop reads CSVEDLLLGKDNEQFF. The CDR3 nucleotides read TGCAGCGTTGAAGATCTACTATTGGGCAAAGACAATGAGCAGTTCTTC.

The V and J genes are TRBV5-1 and TRBJ1-1, with 7 bases fitting TRBD1. V shed 4 bases and J 5 bases; nucleotides not matched to a gene: 11. The CDR3 contains 15 residues. Germline V gives CDR1 SGHRS, CDR2 YFSETQ. The CDR3 DNA sequence: TGCGCCAGCAGCGCACGACAGGGTACTGGTACTGAAGCTTTCTTT. Its protein product is CASSARQGTGTEAFF.

V gene TRBV10-3 combines with J gene TRBJ2-1; 9 nucleotides align to TRBD2. With 1 base clipped from V and 2 bases from J, the junction kept 3 bases outside the gene matches. The germline V gene encodes CDR1 ENHRY and CDR2 SYGVKD. There are 16 residues in the CDR3. CDR3 sequence (DNA): TGTGCCATCAGTGAGTGGGCTAGCGGGACCTACAATGAGCAGTTCTTC. It encodes CAISEWASGTYNEQFF.

This chain links TRBV12-3 or TRBV12-4 with TRBJ2-2; D unclear. The CDR3 has 14 amino acids. The V and J ends lost 5 bases and 2 bases respectively, with 9 bases between them. CDR3 protein: CASSKGFNTGELFF. In DNA form, the CDR3 reads TGTGCCAGCAGTAAGGGTTTTAACACCGGGGAGCTGTTTTTT.

This clonotype was detected a few times. This chain joins TRBV20-1 and TRBJ1-5; 8 bases are shared with TRBD1. This CDR3 comprises 12 residues. CDR1 and CDR2 (germline): DFQATT, SNEGSKA (reference sequence). DNA for the CDR3: TGCAGCGGACAGGGTCACAATCAGCCCCAGCATTTT. Residues: CSGQGHNQPQHF.

The chain is built from TRBV12-3 or TRBV12-4 and TRBJ2-7; 9 nucleotides match TRBD1. Losses at the gene ends were 6 bases for V and 5 bases for J; bases not matched to a gene: 11. This CDR3 is 15 amino acids long. CDR3 protein: CASSRTGQGSHEQYF. CDR3 in DNA: TGTGCCAGCAGCCGAACGGGACAGGGCAGCCACGAGCAGTACTTC.

This clonotype was picked up a small number of times. The chain employs TRBV10-3 and TRBJ2-2; 14 positions agree with TRBD2. There are 19 residues in the CDR3. The J segment lost 0 bases and the V segment lost 6 bases, leaving 9 bases of the junction unmatched. Germline V gene sequence: CDR1 ENHRY, CDR2 SYGVKD. In nucleotides, the CDR3 is TGTGCCATCAGGGCCGGGACTAGCGGGAGAGACGCGAACACCGGGGAGCTGTTTTTT. This encodes CAIRAGTSGRDANTGELFF.

This clonotype was counted a few times. V gene TRBV5-1 combines with J gene TRBJ2-3, with a possible D match to TRBD2 (6 bases). The germline V gene has CDR1 SGHRS and CDR2 YFSETQ. The CDR3 sequence is 12 residues long. Trimming left V 7 bases short and J 1 base short, with 7 bases between. The CDR3: CASGEGTDTQYF. CDR3 bases: TGCGCCAGCGGGGAGGGCACAGATACGCAGTATTTT.

The chain employs TRBV11-1 and TRBJ2-1; D unresolved. CDR3 length: 18 residues. The germline V and J ends were trimmed by 1 base and 4 bases, with 20 bases remaining between them. The V gene's germline CDR1 is SGHAT and CDR2 FQDESV (reference sequence). CDR3 bases: TGTGCCAGCAGCTTAGTGGGGTCGATCATGGTGGCATACAATGAGCAGTTCTTC. Its protein product is CASSLVGSIMVAYNEQFF.

This clonotype was detected a few times. The rearrangement joins TRBV5-1 to TRBJ2-2, with 7 positions matching TRBD1. Germline trimming cut 0 bases from V and 4 bases from J; bases unmatched to any gene: 6. In germline, CDR1 is SGHRS, CDR2 YFSETQ. The CDR3 is made up of 16 amino acids. The CDR3 DNA follows: TGCGCCAGCAGCTTGGTAGGGACAGTTGGCACCGGGGAGCTGTTTTTT. It codes for CASSLVGTVGTGELFF.

This clonotype was counted between two and nine times. The rearrangement links TRBV4-3 to TRBJ2-7; D possibly corresponds to TRBD1 (5 bases). This CDR3 is 15 amino acids long. Trimming took off 1 base at V and 1 base at J, with 11 bases between the two ends. Germline CDR1 is LGHNA and CDR2 is YSLEER. The CDR3 reads CASSQAFRVSYEQYF. DNA of the CDR3: TGCGCCAGCAGCCAAGCGTTCAGGGTTTCCTACGAGCAGTACTTC.

In its sample, this clonotype was seen a few times. CDR3 DNA: TGTGCCAGCTCCGGGGGTACCCAAGAGACCCAGTACTTC. Its protein product is CASSGGTQETQYF. The chain has TRBV18 and TRBJ2-5; D possibly corresponds to TRBD2 (6 bases). Trimming left V 6 bases short and J 1 base short, with 9 bases between. The length of the CDR3 is 13 residues. Germline V CDR1 and CDR2: KGHSH, LQKENI.

V gene TRBV4-3 combines with J gene TRBJ1-3, with D possibly being TRBD1 (6 bases). Trimming removed 2 bases at V and 2 bases at J, with 13 bases between. The CDR3 length is 16 residues. CDR1 LGHNA and CDR2 YSLEER come from the germline V gene. The CDR3 nucleotides read TGCGCCAGCAGCCAAACCGGGACAAGGGCTGGAAACACCATATATTTT. Translation gives CASSQTGTRAGNTIYF.

The V call is TRBV7-6, the J call TRBJ2-7, with D possibly matching TRBD1 (6 bases). Germline V lookup: CDR1 SGHVS, CDR2 FNYEAQ. The germline V and J ends were trimmed by 5 bases and 2 bases, with 13 bases remaining between them. The CDR3 runs 14 residues. This CDR3 reads CASSPKGETYEQYF. DNA for the CDR3: TGTGCCAGCAGCCCCAAGGGGGAGACCTACGAGCAGTACTTC. Filled out from reference TRBV7-6 and TRBJ2-7, the complete variable domain reads GAGVSQSPRYKVTKRGQDVALRCDPISGHVSLYWYRQALGQGPEFLTYFNYEAQQDKSGLPNDRFSAERPEGSISTLTIQRTEQRDSAMYRCASSPKGETYEQYFGPGTRLTVT.

A few counts support this clonotype. V is TRBV10-3 and J is TRBJ2-3; tentative D call: TRBD1 (5 bases). The CDR3 spans 12 residues. CDR1 ENHRY and CDR2 SYGVKD come from the germline V gene. Trimming stripped 10 bases from V and 3 bases from J, with 11 bases between. CDR3 sequence: CASVGQTDTQYF. DNA for the CDR3: TGTGCCAGTGTGGGGCAGACAGATACGCAGTATTTT.

This clonotype was observed a handful of times. This chain joins TRBV10-3 and TRBJ2-6, with D possibly TRBD2 on 5 matching bases. This CDR3 spans 16 amino acids. Between the trimmed V and J ends, which lost 9 bases and 1 base, there was a span of 16 bases. From germline, CDR1 is ENHRY and CDR2 SYGVKD. The CDR3 coding sequence is TGTGCCATGTCGGATGAGGGTCGATCTGGGGCCAACGTCCTGACTTTC. This encodes CAMSDEGRSGANVLTF.

The J gene is TRBJ2-1, the V gene TRBV20-1, with 13 bases that match TRBD2. V was pared by 3 bases and J by 5 bases, with 1 base of the junction left unmatched. Looked up from germline, CDR1 is DFQATT and CDR2 is SNEGSKA (reference sequence). The CDR3 loop spans 14 amino acids. The CDR3: CSASGTSGNNEQFF. The CDR3 DNA sequence: TGCAGTGCTAGTGGGACTAGCGGGAACAATGAGCAGTTCTTC.

The chain employs TRBV28 and TRBJ2-1; D tentatively fits TRBD1 or TRBD2 (5 bases each). Deletions cut 3 bases from V and 6 bases from J, with 15 bases between. The CDR3 consists of 15 residues. Looked up from germline, CDR1 is MDHEN and CDR2 is SYDVKM. CDR3 in DNA: TGTGCCAGCAGTTTCCCAGGGAGTAAAGTCAATGAGCAGTTCTTC. Translation gives CASSFPGSKVNEQFF.

The chain couples TRBV9 to TRBJ2-6; D unclear. V lost 6 bases and J lost 4, with 11 bases in between. The CDR3 loop spans 14 amino acids. Germline assignment: CDR1 SGDLS and CDR2 YYNGEE. The CDR3 is CASTQVPGANVLTF. CDR3 nucleotides: TGTGCCAGCACTCAGGTACCCGGGGCCAACGTCCTGACTTTC. The full variable domain, completed using reference TRBV9 and TRBJ2-6, is DSGVTQTPKHLITATGQRVTLRCSPRSGDLSVYWYQQSLDQGLQFLIQYYNGEERAKGNILERFSAQQFPDLHSELNLSSLELGDSALYFCASTQVPGANVLTFGAGSRLTVL.

The chain employs TRBV7-9 and TRBJ1-4; perhaps TRBD1 as D (5 bases). CDR1 and CDR2 (germline): SEHNR, FQNEAQ (reference sequence). This CDR3 has 15 residues. Trimming shortened V by 0 bases and J by 8 bases, and 13 bases separated the two germline ends. The chain's CDR3 is CASSLAPMRGEKLFF. The CDR3 DNA follows: TGTGCCAGCAGCTTAGCGCCTATGAGGGGCGAAAAACTGTTTTTT.

The V gene is TRBV7-9, the J gene TRBJ1-3; D remains ambiguous. Trimming stripped 6 bases from V and 1 base from J, with 7 bases between. Germline V gene lookup returns CDR1 SEHNR and CDR2 FQNEAQ (reference sequence). The CDR3 loop spans 13 amino acids. CDR3 sequence: CASSSISGNTIYF. The CDR3 bases are TGTGCCAGCAGTTCAATTTCTGGAAACACCATATATTTT.

This clonotype has more than one count but fewer than ten. This rearrangement joins TRBV6-2 or TRBV6-3 to TRBJ2-2; D not certain. The germline V and J ends were trimmed by 5 bases and 3 bases, with 10 bases remaining between them. This CDR3 has 14 amino acids. Germline V gives CDR1 MNHEY, CDR2 SVGEGT. The CDR3, as DNA: TGTGCCAGCAGTACTCGGATCCACACCGGGGAGCTGTTTTTT. Its protein is CASSTRIHTGELFF.

This clonotype was observed at least ten times. The rearrangement uses TRBV4-2 and TRBJ1-1, with a possible D match to TRBD1 (5 bases). Germline CDR1 and CDR2: LGHNA and YNFKEQ. Trimming shortened V by 1 base and J by 10 bases, and 13 bases separated the two germline ends. The CDR3 is 13 amino acids. The CDR3 nucleotides read TGTGCCAGCAGCCAAGTGGGGCCAGACCCAGCTTTCTTT. Protein sequence: CASSQVGPDPAFF.

The chain couples TRBV10-3 to TRBJ2-3; 11 bases align to TRBD2. CDR1 and CDR2 (germline): ENHRY, SYGVKD. The ends lost 3 bases at V and 2 bases at J; junction bases unmatched: 7. The CDR3 has 17 residues. CDR3 DNA sequence: TGTGCCATCAGTGACCGTAGCGGGAGGGGTCACACAGATACGCAGTATTTT. It yields the protein CAISDRSGRGHTDTQYF.